This T cell receptor (beta chain) was identified during a study of T cell responses to AZD1222 COVID-19 vaccine. Here immunoSEQ multiplex PCR was the method, and the copy in TCRdb shows in-frame clones only, minus some. The repertoire holds about 97,000 clones, with roughly 84% as singletons. The J segment lost 0 bases and the V segment lost 9 bases, leaving 10 bases of the junction unmatched. Germline-derived CDR1 and CDR2 are WNHNN and SYGVQD (reference sequence). This CDR3 has 16 residues. V usage is TRBV10-1 and J usage is TRBJ1-5; 8 nucleotides agree with TRBD1. Sequencing was performed on peripheral blood, taken on day 0 of AZD1222 vaccination. The source is an adult in good health. This CDR3 reads CARSFRGLHSNQPQHF. CDR3 DNA: TGCGCCAGGTCCTTCAGGGGGCTTCATAGCAATCAGCCCCAGCATTTT.